Listed below are T cell receptor beta chains from one sample, sequenced in a study of beta chain features in type 1 diabetes. TCRdb's copy holds only in-frame clones and misses some; the assay was immunoSEQ multiplex PCR. The repertoire holds about 900,000 clones, 15% to 20% seen once, with roughly 0.025% in the top ten. The sequencing input was naive CD4+ T cells from blood. All receptors derive from a woman younger than 35 in good health. CDR3s leave out the opening cysteine and the closing phenylalanine or tryptophan. Fields, in order: V gene, CDR3 protein.

>TRBV19
ASSILAGDWNEQF
>TRBV19
ASSIVASGTYEQY
>TRBV5-4
ASSPVGRGAGGSYEQY
>TRBV19
ASQDRGLIDTQY
>TRBV18
ASSPPFGKTEAF
>TRBV18
ASSPTGAGGFGEQY
>TRBV11-2
ASSYSRGPYNEQF
>TRBV7-9
ASSLSQNTEAF
>TRBV7-9
ASSPPPGAEAEAF
>TRBV28
ASSPSQGWSSETQY
>TRBV29-1
SVADRTSNQPQH
>TRBV7-2
ASSTVGVQIEQF
>TRBV19
ASRGTLIYNEQF
>TRBV28
ASRLRGNQPQH
>TRBV7-2
ASSPGLPGETQY
>TRBV7-6
ASSLGLAGDGDTQY
>TRBV10-3
AIKLDSYNEQF
>TRBV7-2
ASSPILGAGYT
>TRBV2
ASLAAGTDYNEQF
>TRBV7-8
ASSLDRAYGYT
>TRBV2
ASRDTANYGYT
>TRBV4-3
ASSLGPRYTGELF
>TRBV11-2
ASSPVWGSSYNEQF
>TRBV7-9
ASSLFWPEQF
>TRBV15
ATSRVLQVSPDTQY
>TRBV5-4
ASTRSGGKETQY
>TRBV5-6
ASSLGINTGELF
>TRBV15
ATSRDYLVSDPAQH
>TRBV7-9
ASSFSVYQETQY
>TRBV20-1
SAEGNTEAF
>TRBV5-1
ASSLVLAGNNEQF
>TRBV9
ASSPSGLTNTGELF
>TRBV6-6
ASSYGAGDQPQH
>TRBV10-2
ASRPQSNTDTQY
>TRBV9
ASSRTGNTGELF
>TRBV27
ASGSGLAPEQY
>TRBV19
ASSIEASKNTEAF
>TRBV7-9
ASSLWRGRGSYEQY
>TRBV9
ASSVGLAGAPSNEQF
>TRBV7-9
ASSSLAGNYNEQF
>TRBV25-1
ASSGSWGYLKDNEQF
>TRBV4-3
ASSQRERGTQY
>TRBV9
ASSVAPSRRSYNEQF